The text below deals with one T cell receptor beta chain. A clone one base away is much larger, so this may be a read error. Sample-barcoded 5' priming and a J-beta primer mix drove a second PCR of about 6 to 12 cycles. TCRdb re-called the 5' RACE reads with MiXCR, one entry per CDR3 protein. The sample comprises approximately 1.5 million distinct CDR3 sequences, about 32% of which are singletons, and approximately 10% rests with the top ten. The CDR3 is 15 residues long. Germline CDR1 and CDR2: SEHNR and FQNEAQ (reference sequence). With V trimmed by 5 bases and J by 12 bases, 14 bases remained unmatched. The sample originates from a study of blood T cells in healthy people across ages.

The TCR sequence derives from a woman aged 25 to 39 in good health. The chain couples TRBV7-9 to TRBJ2-1, with 9 bases lining up with TRBD2. Specimen: blood. CDR3 sequence reads: CASSPVAGVIYAQFF. CDR3 DNA: TGTGCCAGCAGCCCAGTAGCGGGAGTAATATATGCGCAGTTCTTC.